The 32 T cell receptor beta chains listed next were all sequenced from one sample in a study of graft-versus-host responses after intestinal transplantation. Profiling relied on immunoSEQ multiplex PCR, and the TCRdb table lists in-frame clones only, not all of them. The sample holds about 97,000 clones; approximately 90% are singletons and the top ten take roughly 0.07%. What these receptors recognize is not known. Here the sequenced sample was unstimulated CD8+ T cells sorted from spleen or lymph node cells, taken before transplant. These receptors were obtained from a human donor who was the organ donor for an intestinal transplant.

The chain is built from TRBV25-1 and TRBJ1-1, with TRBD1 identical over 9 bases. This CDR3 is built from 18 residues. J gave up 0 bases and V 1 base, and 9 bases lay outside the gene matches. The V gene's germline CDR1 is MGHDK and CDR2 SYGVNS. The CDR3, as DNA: TGTGCCAGCAGTGAATGGGGGACAGGGCTTGGGATGAACACTGAAGCTTTCTTT. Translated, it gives CASSEWGTGLGMNTEAFF.

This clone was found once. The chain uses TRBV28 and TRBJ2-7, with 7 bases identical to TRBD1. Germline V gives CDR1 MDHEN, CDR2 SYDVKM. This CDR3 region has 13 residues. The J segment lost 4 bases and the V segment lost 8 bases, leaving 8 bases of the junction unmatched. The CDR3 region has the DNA TGTGCCAGCGCCCAGGGGGAATGGTACGAGCAGTACTTC. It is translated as CASAQGEWYEQYF.

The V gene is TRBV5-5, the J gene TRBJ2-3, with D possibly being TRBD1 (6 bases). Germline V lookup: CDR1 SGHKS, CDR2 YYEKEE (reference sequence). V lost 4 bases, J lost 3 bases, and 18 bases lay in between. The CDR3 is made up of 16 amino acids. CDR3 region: CASSPGHRVPTDTQYF. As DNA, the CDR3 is TGTGCCAGCAGCCCGGGACACCGAGTCCCTACAGATACGCAGTATTTT.

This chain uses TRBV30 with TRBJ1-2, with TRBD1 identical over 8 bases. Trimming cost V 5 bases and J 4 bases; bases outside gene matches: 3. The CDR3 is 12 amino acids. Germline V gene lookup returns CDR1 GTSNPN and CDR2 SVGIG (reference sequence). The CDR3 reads CAWGQGGYGYTF. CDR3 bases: TGTGCCTGGGGACAGGGTGGCTATGGCTACACCTTC.

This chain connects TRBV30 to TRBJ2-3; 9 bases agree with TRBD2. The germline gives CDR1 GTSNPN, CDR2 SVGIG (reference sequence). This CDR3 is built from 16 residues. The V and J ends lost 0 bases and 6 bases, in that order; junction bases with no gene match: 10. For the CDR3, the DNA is TGTGCCTGGAGTGTAGGAAGCGGGGGGCCGGCGGATACGCAGTATTTT. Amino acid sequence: CAWSVGSGGPADTQYF.

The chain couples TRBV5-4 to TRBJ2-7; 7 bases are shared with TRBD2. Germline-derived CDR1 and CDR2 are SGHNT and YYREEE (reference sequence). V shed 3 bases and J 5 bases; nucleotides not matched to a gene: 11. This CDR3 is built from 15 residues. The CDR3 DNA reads TGTGCCAGCAGCTGGTATATAGCGGGTAGCCACGAGCAGTACTTC. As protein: CASSWYIAGSHEQYF. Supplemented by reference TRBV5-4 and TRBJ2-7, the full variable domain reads ETGVTQSPTHLIKTRGQQVTLRCSSQSGHNTVSWYQQALGQGPQFIFQYYREEENGRGNFPPRFSGLQFPNYSSELNVNALELDDSALYLCASSWYIAGSHEQYFGPGTRLTVT.

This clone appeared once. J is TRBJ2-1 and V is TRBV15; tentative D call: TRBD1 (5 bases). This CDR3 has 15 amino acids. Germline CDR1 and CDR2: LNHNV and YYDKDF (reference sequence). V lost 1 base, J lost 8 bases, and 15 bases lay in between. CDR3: CATSRVWSGLHEQFF. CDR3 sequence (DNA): TGTGCCACCAGCAGAGTTTGGTCAGGGTTGCATGAGCAGTTCTTC.

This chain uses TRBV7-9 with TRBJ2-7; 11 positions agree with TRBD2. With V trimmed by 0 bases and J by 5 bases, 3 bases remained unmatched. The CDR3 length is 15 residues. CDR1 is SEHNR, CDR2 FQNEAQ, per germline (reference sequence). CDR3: CASSLALAGVDEQYF. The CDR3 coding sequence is TGTGCCAGCAGCTTAGCACTAGCGGGAGTTGACGAGCAGTACTTC. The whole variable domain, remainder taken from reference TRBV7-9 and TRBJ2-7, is DTGVSQNPRHKITKRGQNVTFRCDPISEHNRLYWYRQTLGQGPEFLTYFQNEAQLEKSRLLSDRFSAERPKGSFSTLEIQRTEQGDSAMYLCASSLALAGVDEQYFGPGTRLTVT.

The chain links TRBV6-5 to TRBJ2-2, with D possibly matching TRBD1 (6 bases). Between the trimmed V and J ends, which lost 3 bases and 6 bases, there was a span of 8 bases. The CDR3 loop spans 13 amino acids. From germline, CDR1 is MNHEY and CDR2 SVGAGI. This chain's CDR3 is CASSYEGAGELFF. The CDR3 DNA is TGTGCCAGCAGTTATGAGGGGGCCGGGGAGCTGTTTTTT.

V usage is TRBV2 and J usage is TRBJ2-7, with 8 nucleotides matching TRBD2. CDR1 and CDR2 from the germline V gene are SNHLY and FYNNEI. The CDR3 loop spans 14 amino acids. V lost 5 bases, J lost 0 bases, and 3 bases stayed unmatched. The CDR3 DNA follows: TGTGCCAGCAGTCCCAGCGGGGGCTCCTACGAGCAGTACTTC. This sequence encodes CASSPSGGSYEQYF.

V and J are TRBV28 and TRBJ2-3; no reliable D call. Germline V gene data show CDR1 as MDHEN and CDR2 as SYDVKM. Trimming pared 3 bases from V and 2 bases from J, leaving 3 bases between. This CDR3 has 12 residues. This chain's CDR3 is CASSFITDTQYF. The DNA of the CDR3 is TGTGCCAGCAGTTTCATCACAGATACGCAGTATTTT.

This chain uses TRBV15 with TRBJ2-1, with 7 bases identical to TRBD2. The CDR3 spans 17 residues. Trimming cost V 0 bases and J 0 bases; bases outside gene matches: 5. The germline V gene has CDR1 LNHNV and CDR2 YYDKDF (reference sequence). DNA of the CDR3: TGTGCCACCAGCAGAGATCTCGGCGGGAGCTCCTACAATGAGCAGTTCTTC. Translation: CATSRDLGGSSYNEQFF.

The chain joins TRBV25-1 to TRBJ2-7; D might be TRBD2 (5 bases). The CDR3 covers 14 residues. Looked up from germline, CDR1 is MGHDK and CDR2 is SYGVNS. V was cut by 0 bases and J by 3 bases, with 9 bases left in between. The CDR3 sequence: CASSEYEGSYEQYF. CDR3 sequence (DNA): TGTGCCAGCAGTGAATATGAGGGAAGCTACGAGCAGTACTTC.

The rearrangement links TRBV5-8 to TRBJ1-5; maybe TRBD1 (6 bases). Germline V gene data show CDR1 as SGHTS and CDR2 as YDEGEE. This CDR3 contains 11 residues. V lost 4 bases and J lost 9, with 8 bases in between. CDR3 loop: CASSPGVPQHF. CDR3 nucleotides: TGTGCCAGCAGCCCAGGGGTGCCCCAGCATTTT.

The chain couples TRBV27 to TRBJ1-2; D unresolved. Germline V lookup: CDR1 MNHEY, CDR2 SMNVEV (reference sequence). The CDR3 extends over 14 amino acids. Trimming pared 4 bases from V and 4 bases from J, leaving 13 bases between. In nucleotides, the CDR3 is TGTGCCAGCAGTTCCTCGACACAACTCTATGGCTACACCTTC. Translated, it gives CASSSSTQLYGYTF.

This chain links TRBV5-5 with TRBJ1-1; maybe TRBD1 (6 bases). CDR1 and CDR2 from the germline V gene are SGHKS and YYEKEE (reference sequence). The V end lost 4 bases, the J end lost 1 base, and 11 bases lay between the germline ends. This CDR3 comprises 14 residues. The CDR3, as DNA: TGTGCCAGCAGCGAATGGACAGAGAACACTGAAGCTTTCTTT. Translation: CASSEWTENTEAFF.

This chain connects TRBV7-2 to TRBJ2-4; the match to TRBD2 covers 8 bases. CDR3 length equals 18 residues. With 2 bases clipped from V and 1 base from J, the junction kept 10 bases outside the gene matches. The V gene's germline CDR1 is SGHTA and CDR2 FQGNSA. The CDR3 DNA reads TGTGCCAGCAGCTTATATCCGGGAGGGGGGGTGGCCAAAAACATTCAGTACTTC. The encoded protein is CASSLYPGGGVAKNIQYF. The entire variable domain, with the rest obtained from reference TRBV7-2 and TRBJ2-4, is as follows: GAGVSQSPSNKVTEKGKDVELRCDPISGHTALYWYRQSLGQGLEFLIYFQGNSAPDKSGLPSDRFSAERTGGSVSTLTIQRTQQEDSAVYLCASSLYPGGGVAKNIQYFGAGTRLSVL.

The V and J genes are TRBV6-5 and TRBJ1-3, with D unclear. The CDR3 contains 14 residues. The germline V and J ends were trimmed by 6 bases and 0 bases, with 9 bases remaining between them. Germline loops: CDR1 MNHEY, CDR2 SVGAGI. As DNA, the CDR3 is TGTGCCAGCAGGGGCAGGATCTCTGGAAACACCATATATTTT. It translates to CASRGRISGNTIYF.

The DNA for the CDR3 is TGCGCCAGCAGCTTGAAAGGAGCAGGGCGACAGACCCAGTACTTC. As protein: CASSLKGAGRQTQYF. This chain links TRBV5-1 with TRBJ2-5; a weak D match, TRBD1 (5 bases). This CDR3 is built from 15 residues. Looked up from germline, CDR1 is SGHRS and CDR2 is YFSETQ. V lost 1 base and J 6 bases, leaving 16 bases between the germline ends.

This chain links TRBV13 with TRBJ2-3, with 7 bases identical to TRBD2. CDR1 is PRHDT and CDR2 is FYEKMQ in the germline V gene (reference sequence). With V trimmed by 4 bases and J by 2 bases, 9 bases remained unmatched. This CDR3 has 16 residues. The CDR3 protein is CASSSTMGGNTDTQYF. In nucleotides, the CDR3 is TGTGCCAGCAGCTCCACAATGGGAGGGAACACAGATACGCAGTATTTT.

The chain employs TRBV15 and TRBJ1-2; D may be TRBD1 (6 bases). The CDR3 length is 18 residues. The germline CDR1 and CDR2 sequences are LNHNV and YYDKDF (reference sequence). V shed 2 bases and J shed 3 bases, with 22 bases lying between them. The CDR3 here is CATSRSWTARGGDYGYTF. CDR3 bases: TGTGCCACCAGCAGATCCTGGACAGCCAGAGGGGGGGACTATGGCTACACCTTC. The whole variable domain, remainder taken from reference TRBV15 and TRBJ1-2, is DAMVIQNPRYQVTQFGKPVTLSCSQTLNHNVMYWYQQKSSQAPKLLFHYYDKDFNNEADTPDNFQSRRPNTSFCFLDIRSPGLGDTAMYLCATSRSWTARGGDYGYTFGSGTRLTVV.

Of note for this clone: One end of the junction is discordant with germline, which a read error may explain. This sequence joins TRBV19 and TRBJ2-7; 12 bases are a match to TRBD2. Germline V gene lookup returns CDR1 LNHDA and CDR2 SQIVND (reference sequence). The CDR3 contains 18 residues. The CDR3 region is CAGSPTTSGSPSSYEQYF. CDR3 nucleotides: TGTGCCGGTAGTCCGACGACTAGCGGGAGTCCTTCCTCCTACGAGCAGTACTTC.

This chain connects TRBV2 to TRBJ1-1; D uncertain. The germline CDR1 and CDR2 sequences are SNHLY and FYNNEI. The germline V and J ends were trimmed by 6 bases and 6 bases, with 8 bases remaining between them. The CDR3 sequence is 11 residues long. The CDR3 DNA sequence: TGTGCCAGCAGGTCTGTCGCTGAAGCTTTCTTT. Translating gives CASRSVAEAFF.

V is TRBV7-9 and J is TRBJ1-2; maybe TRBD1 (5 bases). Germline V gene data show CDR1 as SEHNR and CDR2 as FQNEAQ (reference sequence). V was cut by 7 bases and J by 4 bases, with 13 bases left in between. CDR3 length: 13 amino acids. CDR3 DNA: TGTGCCAGCACCGTCGGGGGGGGCTATGGCTACACCTTC. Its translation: CASTVGGGYGYTF.

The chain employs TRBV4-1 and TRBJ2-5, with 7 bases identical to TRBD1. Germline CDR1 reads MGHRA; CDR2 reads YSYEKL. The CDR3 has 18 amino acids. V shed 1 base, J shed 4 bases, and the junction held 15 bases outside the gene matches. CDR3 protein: CASSQVVAYRGVRETQYF. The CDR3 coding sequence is TGCGCCAGCAGCCAAGTTGTGGCGTACAGGGGAGTTAGAGAGACCCAGTACTTC.

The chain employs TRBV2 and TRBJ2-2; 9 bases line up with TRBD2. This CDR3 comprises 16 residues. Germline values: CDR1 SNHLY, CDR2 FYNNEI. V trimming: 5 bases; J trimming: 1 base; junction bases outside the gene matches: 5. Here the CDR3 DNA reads TGTGCCAGCAGTCACTGGACTAGCGAGAACACCGGGGAGCTGTTTTTT. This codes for CASSHWTSENTGELFF.

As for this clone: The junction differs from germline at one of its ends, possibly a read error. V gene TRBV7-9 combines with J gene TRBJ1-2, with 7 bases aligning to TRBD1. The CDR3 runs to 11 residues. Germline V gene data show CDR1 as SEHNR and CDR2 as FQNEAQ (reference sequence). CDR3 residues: CASSLGTDLNF. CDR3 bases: TGTGCCAGCAGCCTCGGGACAGACCTCAACTTC.

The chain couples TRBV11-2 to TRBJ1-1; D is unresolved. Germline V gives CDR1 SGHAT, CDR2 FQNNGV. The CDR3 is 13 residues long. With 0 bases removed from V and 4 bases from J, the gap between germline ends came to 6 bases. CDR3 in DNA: TGTGCCAGCAGCTTAGATCTAAGCACTGAAGCTTTCTTT. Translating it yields CASSLDLSTEAFF.

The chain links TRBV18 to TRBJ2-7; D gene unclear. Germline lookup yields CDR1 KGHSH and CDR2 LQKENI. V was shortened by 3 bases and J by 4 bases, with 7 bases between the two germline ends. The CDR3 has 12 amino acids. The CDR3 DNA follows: TGTGCCAGCTCACCCATGAGGTACGAGCAGTACTTC. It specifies CASSPMRYEQYF.

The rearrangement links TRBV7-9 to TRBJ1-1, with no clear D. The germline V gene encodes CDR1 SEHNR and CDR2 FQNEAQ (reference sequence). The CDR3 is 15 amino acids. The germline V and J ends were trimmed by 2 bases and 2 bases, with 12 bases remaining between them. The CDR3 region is CASSLKVLANTEAFF. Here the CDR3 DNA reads TGTGCCAGCAGCTTAAAAGTGCTGGCCAACACTGAAGCTTTCTTT.

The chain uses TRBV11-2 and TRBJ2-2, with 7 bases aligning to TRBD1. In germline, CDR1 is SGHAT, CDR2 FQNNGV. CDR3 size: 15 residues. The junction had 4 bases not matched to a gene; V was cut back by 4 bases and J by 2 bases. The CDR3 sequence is CASSSQGSNTGELFF. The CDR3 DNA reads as TGTGCCAGCAGCTCACAGGGGTCCAACACCGGGGAGCTGTTTTTT.

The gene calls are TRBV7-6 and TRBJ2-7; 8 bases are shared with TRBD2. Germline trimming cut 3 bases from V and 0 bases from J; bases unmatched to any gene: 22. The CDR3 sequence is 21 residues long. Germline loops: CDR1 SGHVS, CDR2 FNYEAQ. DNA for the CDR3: TGTGCCAGCAGCTTCAGTAGGAATACCGGGACTAGTCCCTCCGGCTCCTACGAGCAGTACTTC. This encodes CASSFSRNTGTSPSGSYEQYF.